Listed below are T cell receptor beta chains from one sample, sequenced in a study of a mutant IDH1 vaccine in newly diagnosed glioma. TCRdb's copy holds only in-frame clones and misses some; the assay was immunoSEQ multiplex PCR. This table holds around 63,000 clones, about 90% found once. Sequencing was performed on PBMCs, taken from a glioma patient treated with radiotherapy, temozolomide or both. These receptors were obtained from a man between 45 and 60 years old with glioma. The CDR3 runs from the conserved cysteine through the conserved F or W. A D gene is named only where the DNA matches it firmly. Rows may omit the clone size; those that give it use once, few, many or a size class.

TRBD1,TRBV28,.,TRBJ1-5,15,TGTGCCAGCATCCCGACAGGGGGCGGCGGTCAGCCCCAGCATTTT,CASIPTGGGGQPQHF
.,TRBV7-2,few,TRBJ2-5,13,TGTGCCAGCAGCCTCAGGGTAGTAGAGACCCAGTACTTC,CASSLRVVETQYF
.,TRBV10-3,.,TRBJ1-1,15,TGTGCCATCAGTGATCCGGACGGGATGAACACTGAAGCTTTCTTT,CAISDPDGMNTEAFF
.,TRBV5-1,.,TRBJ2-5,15,TGCGCCAGCAGCGATATTCCTAGGAGGGGGGAGACCCAGTACTTC,CASSDIPRRGETQYF
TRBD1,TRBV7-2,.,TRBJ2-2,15,TGTGCCAGCAGCTTACAGGGGGCCGTCACCGGGGAGCTGTTTTTT,CASSLQGAVTGELFF
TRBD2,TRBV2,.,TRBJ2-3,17,TGTGCCAGCAGTGAAGTTGGGGCTAGCGGGAGCACAGATACGCAGTATTTT,CASSEVGASGSTDTQYF
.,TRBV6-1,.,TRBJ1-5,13,TGTGCCAGCAGCTGGGACGGAAATCAGCCCCAGCATTTT,CASSWDGNQPQHF
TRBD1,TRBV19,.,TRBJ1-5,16,TGTGCCAGTAGTATAACCTCACAGGGGCGTAATCAGCCCCAGCATTTT,CASSITSQGRNQPQHF
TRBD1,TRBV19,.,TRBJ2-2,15,TGTGCCAGTAGTCCCGGGACAGGGGGCGTCGGGGAGCTGTTTTTT,CASSPGTGGVGELFF
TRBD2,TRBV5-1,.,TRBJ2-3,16,TGCGCCAGCAGCCTAACTAGCGGGAGAGTCACAGATACGCAGTATTTT,CASSLTSGRVTDTQYF
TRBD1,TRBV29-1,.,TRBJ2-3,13,TGCAGCGCTTCGGACAGGGGGACAGATACGCAGTATTTT,CSASDRGTDTQYF
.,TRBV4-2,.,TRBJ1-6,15,TGTGCCAGCAGCCGGGGCAGGGAGAGGAATTCACCCCTCCACTTT,CASSRGRERNSPLHF
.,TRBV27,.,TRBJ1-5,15,TGTGCCAGCAGTTTATTAGCATCGGGCAATCAGCCCCAGCATTTT,CASSLLASGNQPQHF
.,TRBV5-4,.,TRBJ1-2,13,TGTGCCAGCAGCTTGGTAGGGGACTATGGCTACACCTTC,CASSLVGDYGYTF
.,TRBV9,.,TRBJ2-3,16,TGTGCCAGCAGCGTAGGGGCAGGGGTTCGCACAGATACGCAGTATTTT,CASSVGAGVRTDTQYF
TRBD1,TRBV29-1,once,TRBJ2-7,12,TGCAGCGCCCGACAGGGGGCCTACGAGCAGTACTTC,CSARQGAYEQYF
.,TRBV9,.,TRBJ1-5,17,TGTGCCAGCAGCCCGGACAGCCCAACTTATAGCAATCAGCCCCAGCATTTT,CASSPDSPTYSNQPQHF
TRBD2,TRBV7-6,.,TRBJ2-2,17,TGTGCCAGCAGCTTAGTACTAGCGGGGGGCTCTCCCGGGGAGCTGTTTTTT,CASSLVLAGGSPGELFF
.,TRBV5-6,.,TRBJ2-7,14,TGTGCCAGCAGCCTGTATGGGTCAAACTACGAGCAGTACTTC,CASSLYGSNYEQYF
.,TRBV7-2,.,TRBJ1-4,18,TGTGCCAGCAGCTTAGCGCCAGGCCCGGGGACAACTAATGAAAAACTGTTTTTT,CASSLAPGPGTTNEKLFF
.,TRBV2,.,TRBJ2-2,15,TGTGCCAGCAGTAGTCGACCCATGAACACCGGGGAGCTGTTTTTT,CASSSRPMNTGELFF
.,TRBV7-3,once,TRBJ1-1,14,TGTGCCAGCAGCCTCATCGGCAAGAACACTGAAGCTTTCTTT,CASSLIGKNTEAFF
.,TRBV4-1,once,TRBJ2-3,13,TGCGCCAGCAGCCAGGGCGGCCCGGATACGCAGTATTTT,CASSQGGPDTQYF
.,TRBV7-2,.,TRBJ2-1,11,TGTGCCAGCAGCTTTCACAATGAGCAGTTCTTC,CASSFHNEQFF
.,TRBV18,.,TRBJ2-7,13,TGTGCCAGCTCACCACTGGACATCTACGAGCAGTACTTC,CASSPLDIYEQYF
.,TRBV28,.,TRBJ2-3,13,TGTGCCAGCAGTTTTGGGGGCACAGATACGCAGTATTTT,CASSFGGTDTQYF
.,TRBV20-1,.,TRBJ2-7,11,TGCAGTGCGGAAAGGCGCTACGAGCAGTACTTC,CSAERRYEQYF
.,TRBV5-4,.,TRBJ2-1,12,TGTGCCAGCAGCTTGAGCCACAATGAGCAGTTCTTC,CASSLSHNEQFF
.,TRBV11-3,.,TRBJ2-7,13,TGTGCCAGCAGCTTTCAGGCCGACTACGAGCAGTACTTC,CASSFQADYEQYF
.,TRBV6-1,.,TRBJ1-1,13,TGTGCCACATGTACAGGTTTGAACACTGAAGCTTTCTTT,CATCTGLNTEAFF
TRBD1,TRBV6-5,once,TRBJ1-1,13,TGTGCCAGTTATGAGGGGGCGAAGGCTGAAGCTTTCTTT,CASYEGAKAEAFF
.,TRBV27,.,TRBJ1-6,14,TGTGCCAGCAGTTTACACAGGCTTAATTCACCCCTCCACTTT,CASSLHRLNSPLHF
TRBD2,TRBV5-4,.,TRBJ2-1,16,TGTGCCAGCAGCCTGTCGGCTAGCGGGAGTTCACATGAGCAGTTCTTC,CASSLSASGSSHEQFF
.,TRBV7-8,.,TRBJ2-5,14,TGTGCCAGCAGCTTGGTACTGCGAGGTGAGACCCAGTACTTC,CASSLVLRGETQYF
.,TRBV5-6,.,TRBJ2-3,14,TGTGCCAGCAGCTTTCGGTCCGGGTCAGATACGCAGTATTTT,CASSFRSGSDTQYF
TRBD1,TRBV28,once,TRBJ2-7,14,TGTGCCAGCACTCACCTACAGGGGAGCTACGAGCAGTACTTC,CASTHLQGSYEQYF